The present entry profiles one TCR beta chain with its context. The sample originates from a study of response to subunit inactivated influenza vaccine. TCRdb reanalysed the RT-PCR reads using MiXCR and keeps one entry per CDR3 protein. The data contain 750,000 to 850,000 distinct CDR3 sequences, around 20% of them singletons. Sequences were derived from PBMCs from blood, sampled more than 4 days after vaccination. This clonotype originated in a man between 45 and 60 years old who received an inactivated influenza vaccine.

CDR3 DNA sequence: TGCGCCAGCAGCTACCAAGCGGGAGGGTCGGATACGCAGTATTTT. This gives the protein CASSYQAGGSDTQYF. V usage is TRBV5-1 and J usage is TRBJ2-3, with 10 positions matching TRBD2. J gave up 6 bases and V 3 bases, and 7 bases lay outside the gene matches. CDR3 length: 15 amino acids. Germline V gene data show CDR1 as SGHRS and CDR2 as YFSETQ.